A single sample gave rise to the 14 T cell receptor beta chains below, sequenced in a study of molecular identifiers for immune sequencing clone quantification. TCRdb analysed the PCR reads with MiXCR anew, one entry per CDR3 protein. The repertoire includes about 40,000 distinct CDR3 sequences, roughly 22% of them detected once, and around 0.97% sits in the top ten. Sequencing was performed on naive CD8+ T cells from blood, with Jurkat cell RNA spiked in. Subset here: FACS-sorted CD8+CD4-CCR7+CD45RA+ naive T cells. The source of these receptors is a human donor in good health. Some libraries in this study had Jurkat cell RNA spiked in.

This clonotype has at least ten counts. The chain recombines TRBV19 with TRBJ1-5, with TRBD1 as a possible D gene (5 bases). V was shortened by 3 bases and J by 2 bases, with 17 bases between the two germline ends. The CDR3 is made up of 17 amino acids. The V gene's germline CDR1 is LNHDA and CDR2 SQIVND (reference sequence). The CDR3 reads CASSIDTGPVGNQPQHF. The DNA for the CDR3 is TGTGCCAGTAGTATTGATACGGGGCCTGTTGGCAATCAGCCCCAGCATTTT.

This clonotype was counted many times. The rearrangement joins TRBV25-1 to TRBJ2-5; D remains unclear. Germline lookup yields CDR1 MGHDK and CDR2 SYGVNS. The CDR3 sequence is 13 residues long. Trimming left V 7 bases short and J 1 base short, with 10 bases between. In DNA, the CDR3 is TGTGCCAGCACCGGTTGGGGCCAAGAGACCCAGTACTTC. This translates into CASTGWGQETQYF.

This clonotype has ten or more counts. V usage is TRBV4-3 and J usage is TRBJ2-7; D is ambiguous. The CDR3 has 16 residues. V was clipped by 1 base and J by 3 bases, with 16 bases between them. Per the germline V gene, CDR1 is LGHNA and CDR2 is YSLEER. CDR3 protein: CASSQGSPNPYYEQYF. CDR3 sequence (DNA): TGCGCCAGCAGCCAAGGTTCGCCCAACCCCTACTACGAGCAGTACTTC.

This clonotype was counted at least ten times. The chain employs TRBV23-1 and TRBJ2-5, with 8 bases lining up with TRBD1. TRBV23-1 has ORF status, its function being uncertain. V shed 7 bases, J shed 0 bases, and the junction held 7 bases outside the gene matches. The length of the CDR3 is 15 residues. CDR3 sequence reads: CASTGTDRDQETQYF. The CDR3 DNA reads TGCGCCAGCACGGGGACGGACAGGGACCAAGAGACCCAGTACTTC.

This clonotype has a count of ten or more. The chain joins TRBV29-1 to TRBJ2-7; the D gene is possibly TRBD1 (6 bases). With 7 bases removed from V and 0 bases from J, the gap between germline ends came to 13 bases. Germline-derived CDR1 and CDR2 are SQVTM and ANQGSEA. The CDR3 covers 13 residues. The CDR3 sequence: CSARGQSSYEQYF. The DNA of the CDR3 is TGCAGCGCCAGGGGCCAAAGCTCCTACGAGCAGTACTTC.

The V gene is TRBV6-2 or TRBV6-3, the J gene TRBJ2-1; 8 bases map to TRBD2. Looked up from germline, CDR1 is MNHEY and CDR2 is SVGEGT. Trimming took 7 bases from V and 8 from J; bases not matched to a gene: 10. This CDR3 comprises 14 residues. The CDR3 coding sequence is TGTGCCAGCACGGCGGGACTAGTCCCCTATGAGCAGTTCTTC. Its protein product is CASTAGLVPYEQFF.

This clonotype was picked up many times. V is TRBV7-9 and J is TRBJ2-1; no clear D. Trimming shortened V by 1 base and J by 9 bases, and 13 bases separated the two germline ends. CDR1 is SEHNR, CDR2 FQNEAQ, per germline (reference sequence). This CDR3 is 14 amino acids long. The CDR3 here is CASSLVAGVGEQFF. For the CDR3, the DNA is TGTGCCAGCAGCTTAGTAGCTGGGGTCGGTGAGCAGTTCTTC.

This clonotype was seen repeatedly, ten times or more. This rearrangement joins TRBV11-2 to TRBJ1-1; TRBD1 matches 9 bases. The CDR3 runs 14 residues. Germline CDR1 reads SGHAT; CDR2 reads FQNNGV. The J segment lost 6 bases and the V segment lost 5 bases, leaving 7 bases of the junction unmatched. CDR3 DNA sequence: TGTGCCAGCAGCGAATTTAACAGGGGGCCTGAAGCTTTCTTT. Its protein product is CASSEFNRGPEAFF.

As to this clonotype: One base away lies a much larger clone, so this may be a sequencing read error. The J gene is TRBJ2-7, the V gene TRBV4-1, with D tentatively TRBD1 or TRBD2 (6 bases each). This CDR3 contains 13 residues. Germline V gene lookup returns CDR1 MGHRA and CDR2 YSYEKL. CDR3: CVSSQEGGYEQYF. DNA for the CDR3: TGCGTCAGCAGCCAAGAGGGGGGTTACGAGCAGTACTTC.

In this sample, this clonotype turned up many times. The V call is TRBV6-2 or TRBV6-3, the J call TRBJ2-1; D is ambiguous. Germline V gene sequence: CDR1 MNHEY, CDR2 SVGEGT. V lost 7 bases, J lost 5 bases, and 12 bases lay in between. This CDR3 spans 13 amino acids. CDR3 nucleotides: TGTGCCAGCACCCCATGGGCAGACAATGAGCAGTTCTTC. Its translation is CASTPWADNEQFF.

As to this clonotype: A read error may explain this, as a much larger clone is one base away. The chain couples TRBV28 to TRBJ2-7; TRBD1 agrees at 10 bases. The CDR3 runs 15 residues. Germline-derived CDR1 and CDR2 are MDHEN and SYDVKM. Here the CDR3 reads CACSFPDRGRDEQYF. The CDR3, as DNA: TGTGCCTGCAGTTTCCCTGACAGGGGGCGGGACGAGCAGTACTTC.

V gene TRBV9 combines with J gene TRBJ2-3, with TRBD2 identical over 7 bases. Trimming at V came to 3 bases and at J to 4 bases, leaving 8 bases not matched to a gene. Germline lookup yields CDR1 SGDLS and CDR2 YYNGEE. This CDR3 spans 15 amino acids. The CDR3 DNA follows: TGTGCCAGCAGCGGGGAGGGACTAAGCGCAGATACGCAGTATTTT. This translates into CASSGEGLSADTQYF. Full variable domain (missing parts from reference TRBV9 and TRBJ2-3): DSGVTQTPKHLITATGQRVTLRCSPRSGDLSVYWYQQSLDQGLQFLIQYYNGEERAKGNILERFSAQQFPDLHSELNLSSLELGDSALYFCASSGEGLSADTQYFGPGTRLTVL.

This sequence joins TRBV28 and TRBJ2-1; possibly TRBD1 for D (6 bases). The V end was cut by 0 bases, the J end by 4 bases, with 19 bases between. CDR3 length: 18 residues. Germline lookup yields CDR1 MDHEN and CDR2 SYDVKM. In DNA form, the CDR3 reads TGTGCCAGCAGTTTATGGCTCTCTTCAGGGGATCGGTACAATGAGCAGTTCTTC. It yields the protein CASSLWLSSGDRYNEQFF.

This clonotype is labeled medium-sized (0.01 to 0.1%). V gene TRBV20-1 combines with J gene TRBJ2-7, with D unresolved. V lost 2 bases to trimming and J lost 3 bases, with 8 bases between them. Germline V CDR1 and CDR2: DFQATT, SNEGSKA (reference sequence). This CDR3 spans 12 amino acids. The CDR3 reads CSARPGYYEQYF. DNA of the CDR3: TGCAGTGCTAGACCCGGATACTACGAGCAGTACTTC.